Presented here are 10 T cell receptor beta chains from one specimen sequenced in a study of blood T cell repertoires in COVID-19. Some clones are missing from TCRdb's copy, which holds only in-frame ones; the method was immunoSEQ multiplex PCR. In the table there are fewer than 200,000 clones, less than 85% of which are singletons. The specimen sequenced was peripheral blood. The receptor source for this set is a human donor with acute or convalescent COVID-19. The donor label of this sample is uncertain.

This clone showed up just once. CDR3 coding DNA: TGTGCCAGCAGCCAAGGACAGGGGGCTAATTCACCCCTCCACTTT. Protein: CASSQGQGANSPLHF. The chain recombines TRBV14 with TRBJ1-6, with 10 positions matching TRBD1. Germline values: CDR1 SGHDN, CDR2 FVKESK. The CDR3 consists of 15 residues. Trimming took 1 base from V and 6 from J; bases not matched to a gene: 0.

V gene TRBV5-1 combines with J gene TRBJ2-7, with D possibly matching TRBD1 (6 bases). Trimming cost V 2 bases and J 9 bases, with 21 bases left between them. CDR3 length: 15 amino acids. The germline CDR1 and CDR2 sequences are SGHRS and YFSETQ. CDR3 sequence reads: CASSFAGTDSEGQYF. The CDR3 DNA sequence: TGCGCCAGCAGCTTTGCCGGGACGGACAGTGAGGGGCAGTACTTC.

The rearrangement joins TRBV18 to TRBJ1-2; perhaps TRBD1 as D (6 bases). The V end lost 6 bases, the J end lost 6 bases, and 17 bases lay between the germline ends. This CDR3 spans 14 amino acids. Germline values: CDR1 KGHSH, CDR2 LQKENI. The CDR3 bases are TGTGCCAGCTCGTCCGGACAGTTTAGCGATGGCTACACCTTC. Amino acid sequence: CASSSGQFSDGYTF. The full variable domain, rest sourced from reference TRBV18 and TRBJ1-2, is NAGVMQNPRHLVRRRGQEARLRCSPMKGHSHVYWYRQLPEEGLKFMVYLQKENIIDESGMPKERFSAEFPKEGPSILRIQQVVRGDSAAYFCASSSGQFSDGYTFGSGTRLTVV.

This clone was detected once. The J gene is TRBJ1-5, the V gene TRBV5-1; perhaps TRBD1 as D (5 bases). CDR3 length: 15 amino acids. Germline CDR1 is SGHRS and CDR2 is YFSETQ. V was cut by 1 base and J by 3 bases, with 11 bases left in between. The CDR3 reads CASSLSDRSNQPQHF. The CDR3 DNA reads TGCGCCAGCAGCTTGTCAGACAGATCCAATCAGCCCCAGCATTTT.

The rearrangement joins TRBV10-1 to TRBJ1-1; 7 nucleotides align to TRBD1. There are 13 residues in the CDR3. The junction had 8 bases not matched to a gene; V was cut back by 10 bases and J by 3 bases. Germline loops: CDR1 WNHNN, CDR2 SYGVQD (reference sequence). CDR3 amino acids: CATKRDRHTEAFF. The CDR3 nucleotides read TGCGCCACCAAACGGGACAGACACACTGAAGCTTTCTTT.

J is TRBJ2-7 and V is TRBV7-9, with 9 nucleotides matching TRBD2. Losses at the gene ends were 7 bases for V and 5 bases for J; bases not matched to a gene: 6. Germline CDR1 reads SEHNR; CDR2 reads FQNEAQ (reference sequence). This CDR3 contains 13 residues. The CDR3 protein is CASTLASGNEQYF. The CDR3 DNA reads as TGTGCCAGCACGCTAGCTAGCGGGAACGAGCAGTACTTC.

The chain uses TRBV6-6 and TRBJ1-2; 9 bases map to TRBD1. Germline values: CDR1 MNHNY, CDR2 SVGAGI (reference sequence). The trim removed 6 bases at V and 8 bases at J, leaving 13 bases unmatched. The CDR3 is made up of 15 amino acids. The CDR3: CASRHGQGRGNGYTF. The CDR3 nucleotides are TGTGCCAGCAGGCATGGACAGGGGAGAGGTAACGGCTACACCTTC.

V usage is TRBV5-4 and J usage is TRBJ2-7, with 9 positions matching TRBD2. The length of the CDR3 is 18 residues. Per the germline V gene, CDR1 is SGHNT and CDR2 is YYREEE (reference sequence). J gave up 2 bases and V 3 bases, and 15 bases lay outside the gene matches. The CDR3 DNA reads TGTGCCAGCAGCTCCGCGAGCGGAGGTCTAGCGGGGACCTACGAGCAGTACTTC. Its protein is CASSSASGGLAGTYEQYF.

The rearrangement joins TRBV27 to TRBJ1-2; weak D call: TRBD1 (5 bases). V was pared by 2 bases and J by 3 bases, with 13 bases between. Per germline, CDR1 MNHEY and CDR2 SMNVEV (reference sequence). The CDR3 is 15 residues long. CDR3 loop: CASSLGGIGDYGYTF. The DNA for the CDR3 is TGTGCCAGCAGTTTAGGGGGGATTGGGGACTATGGCTACACCTTC.

This clone was found a few times. This sample includes further DNA sequences coding for the same CDR3. This chain joins TRBV18 and TRBJ2-1; tentative D call: TRBD2 (6 bases). Per germline, CDR1 KGHSH and CDR2 LQKENI. This CDR3 comprises 15 residues. The V and J ends lost 2 bases and 0 bases respectively, with 8 bases between them. CDR3 sequence (DNA): TGTGCCAGCTCACCAGGGGGGAGCTCCTACAATGAGCAGTTCTTC. Its translation is CASSPGGSSYNEQFF.